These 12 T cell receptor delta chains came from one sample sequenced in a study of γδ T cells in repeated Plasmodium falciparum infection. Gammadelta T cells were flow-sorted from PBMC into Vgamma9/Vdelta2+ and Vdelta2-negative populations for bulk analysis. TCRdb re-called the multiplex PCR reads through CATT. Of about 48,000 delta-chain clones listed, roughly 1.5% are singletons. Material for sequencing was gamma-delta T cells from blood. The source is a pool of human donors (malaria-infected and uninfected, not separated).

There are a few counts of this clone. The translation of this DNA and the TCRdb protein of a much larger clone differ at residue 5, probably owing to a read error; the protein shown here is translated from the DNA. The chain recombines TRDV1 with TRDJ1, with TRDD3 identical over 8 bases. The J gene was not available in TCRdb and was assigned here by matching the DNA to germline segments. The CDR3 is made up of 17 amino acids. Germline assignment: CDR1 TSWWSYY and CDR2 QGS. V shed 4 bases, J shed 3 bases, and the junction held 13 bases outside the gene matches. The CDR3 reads CALGGLGLGYAADKLIF. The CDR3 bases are TGTGCTCTTGGGGGACTAGGGCTGGGATACGCGGCCGATAAACTCATCTTT.

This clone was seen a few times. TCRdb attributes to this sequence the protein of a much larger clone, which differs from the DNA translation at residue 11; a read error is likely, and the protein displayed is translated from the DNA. CDR3 region: CALAGPPVPLHTDKLIF. CDR3 nucleotides: TGTGCTCTTGCTGGTCCTCCGGTCCCTTTGCACACCGATAAACTCATCTTT. The rearrangement uses TRDV1 and TRDJ1; D gene unclear. TCRdb supplies no J gene; here it was assigned by aligning the nucleotide sequence to germline. V gave up 7 bases and J gave up 0 bases, with 21 bases separating them. This CDR3 spans 17 amino acids. Germline CDR1 TSWWSYY, CDR2 QGS.

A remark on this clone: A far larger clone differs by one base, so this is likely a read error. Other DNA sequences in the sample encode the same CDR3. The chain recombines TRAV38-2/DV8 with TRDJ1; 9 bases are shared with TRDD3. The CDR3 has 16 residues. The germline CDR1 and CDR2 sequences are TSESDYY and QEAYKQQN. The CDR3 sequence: CALGAAYWGTVNKLIF. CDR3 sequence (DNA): TGTGCCCTAGGGGCTGCGTACTGGGGGACTGTAAATAAACTCATCTTT.

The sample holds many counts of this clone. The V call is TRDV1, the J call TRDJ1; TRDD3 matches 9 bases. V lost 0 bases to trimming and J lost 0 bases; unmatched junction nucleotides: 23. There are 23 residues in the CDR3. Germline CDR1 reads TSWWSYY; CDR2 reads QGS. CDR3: CALGELGSSYVELGDPYTDKLIF. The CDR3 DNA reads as TGTGCTCTTGGGGAACTAGGAAGCTCCTACGTAGAACTGGGGGACCCATACACCGATAAACTCATCTTT.

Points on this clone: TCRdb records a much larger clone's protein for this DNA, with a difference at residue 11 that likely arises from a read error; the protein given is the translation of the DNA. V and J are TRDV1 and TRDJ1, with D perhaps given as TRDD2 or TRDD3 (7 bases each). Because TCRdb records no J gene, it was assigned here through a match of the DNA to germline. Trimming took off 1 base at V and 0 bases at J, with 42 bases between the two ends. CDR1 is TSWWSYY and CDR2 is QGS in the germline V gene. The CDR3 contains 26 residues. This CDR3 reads CALGERSNSYLKTNGQLLGNTDKLIF. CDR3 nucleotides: TGTGCTCTTGGGGAACGATCGAATTCCTACTTAAAAACAAATGGGCAATTACTGGGGAACACCGATAAACTCATCTTT.

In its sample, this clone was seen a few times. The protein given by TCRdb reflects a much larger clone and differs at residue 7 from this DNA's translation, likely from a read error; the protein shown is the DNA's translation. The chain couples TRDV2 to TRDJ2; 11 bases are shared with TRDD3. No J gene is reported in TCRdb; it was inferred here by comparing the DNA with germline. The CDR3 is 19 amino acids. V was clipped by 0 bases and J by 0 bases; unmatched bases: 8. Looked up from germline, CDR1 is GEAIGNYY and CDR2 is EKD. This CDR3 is CACDTVRLGDTSLTAQLFF. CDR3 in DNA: TGTGCCTGTGACACCGTCCGGCTGGGGGATACATCTTTGACAGCACAACTCTTCTTT.

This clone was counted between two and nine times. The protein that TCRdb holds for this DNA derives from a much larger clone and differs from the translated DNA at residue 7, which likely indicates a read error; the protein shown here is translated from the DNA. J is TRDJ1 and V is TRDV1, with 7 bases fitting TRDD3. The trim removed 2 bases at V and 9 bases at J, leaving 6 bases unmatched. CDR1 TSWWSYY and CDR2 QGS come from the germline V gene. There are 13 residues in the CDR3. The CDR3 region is CALGEEPGDELIF. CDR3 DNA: TGTGCTCTTGGGGAAGAACCGGGGGATGAACTCATCTTT.

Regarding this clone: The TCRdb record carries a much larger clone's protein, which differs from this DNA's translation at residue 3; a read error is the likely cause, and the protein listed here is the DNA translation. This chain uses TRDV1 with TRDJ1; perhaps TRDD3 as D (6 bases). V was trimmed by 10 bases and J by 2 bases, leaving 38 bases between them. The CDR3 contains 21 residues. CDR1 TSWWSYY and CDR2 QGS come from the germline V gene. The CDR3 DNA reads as TGTGCTCCCGGGGAACGGAGCTTCCCAGGCCTCCTGGGGACGGTAACCGATAAACTCATCTTT. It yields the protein CAPGERSFPGLLGTVTDKLIF.

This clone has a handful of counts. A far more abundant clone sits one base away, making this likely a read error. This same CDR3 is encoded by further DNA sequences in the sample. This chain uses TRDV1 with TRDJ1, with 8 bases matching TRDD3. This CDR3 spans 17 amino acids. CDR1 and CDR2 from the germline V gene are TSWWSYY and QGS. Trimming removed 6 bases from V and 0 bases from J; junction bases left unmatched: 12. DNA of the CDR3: TGTGCTCTTGGCTGGGGGAACACCCTTCAATACACCGATAAACTCATCTTT. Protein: CALGWGNTLQYTDKLIF.

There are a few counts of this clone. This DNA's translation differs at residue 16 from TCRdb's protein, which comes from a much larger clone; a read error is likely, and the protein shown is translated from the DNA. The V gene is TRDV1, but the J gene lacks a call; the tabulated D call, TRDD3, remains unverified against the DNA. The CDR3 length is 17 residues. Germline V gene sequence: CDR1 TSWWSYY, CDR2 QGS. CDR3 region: CALGESFPRGPTDKLTF. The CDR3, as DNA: TGTGCTCTTGGGGAGTCCTTCCCGCGGGGACCCACCGATAAACTCACCTTT.

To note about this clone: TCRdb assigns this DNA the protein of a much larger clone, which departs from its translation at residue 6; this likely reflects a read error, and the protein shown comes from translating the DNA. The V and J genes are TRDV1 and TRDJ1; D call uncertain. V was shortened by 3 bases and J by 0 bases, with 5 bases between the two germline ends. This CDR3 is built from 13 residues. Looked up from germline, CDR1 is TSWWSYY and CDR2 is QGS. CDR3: CALGDMYTDKLIF. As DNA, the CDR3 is TGTGCTCTTGGGGACATGTACACCGATAAACTCATCTTT.

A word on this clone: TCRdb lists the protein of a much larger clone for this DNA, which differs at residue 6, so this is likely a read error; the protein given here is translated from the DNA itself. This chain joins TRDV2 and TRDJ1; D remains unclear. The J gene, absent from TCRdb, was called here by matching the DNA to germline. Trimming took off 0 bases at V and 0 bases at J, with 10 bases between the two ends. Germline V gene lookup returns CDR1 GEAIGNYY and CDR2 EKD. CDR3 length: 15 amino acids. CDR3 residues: CACDTADLDTDKLIF. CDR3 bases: TGTGCCTGTGACACCGCGGACCTTGACACCGATAAACTCATCTTT.